This T cell receptor beta chain originates from a study of OX40 agonist ivuxolimab in advanced cancers. General study points: Relative to CD4+ cells, CD8+ T cells on average had more expanded clones. Dosing at 0.1 to 3.0 mg/kg was accompanied by clonal expansion of CD4+ and CD8+ blood T cells by week 6.

Measured with immunoSEQ multiplex PCR; TCRdb has only the in-frame clones, and not every one. The top ten hold over 35% of the sample, which has about 31,000 clones, about nine tenths seen once. V was clipped by 6 bases and J by 5 bases, with 10 bases between them. The CDR3 runs to 12 residues. Looked up from germline, CDR1 is MDHEN and CDR2 is SYDVKM. Note on this clone: The target antigen is unknown.

This TCR derives from an adult with an advanced solid tumor such as melanoma, head and neck, liver or kidney cancer. This sequence joins TRBV28 and TRBJ2-5, with D possibly TRBD2 on 5 matching bases. The specimen comprised CD4+ or CD8+ T cells sorted from blood, sampled in a trial of the OX40 agonist ivuxolimab. As DNA, the CDR3 is TGTGCCAGCAGCCCCACGGGGGAGACCCAGTACTTC. It yields the protein CASSPTGETQYF.